These 14 T cell receptor beta chains came from one sample sequenced in a study of T cell repertoires in cytomegalovirus infection. Using its own MiXCR run on the reads, TCRdb lists one record per CDR3 protein. The top ten clones hold around an eighth of a sample with some 940,000 distinct CDR3 sequences, around 32% of them seen once. The antigens these receptors bind are not known. This material consisted of cultured CD8+ T cells from PBMCs, taken from culture after CMV antigen stimulation. Receptors were obtained from a human donor in good health (CMV status not recorded). Some clones in this sample may be carry-over from other donors' samples.

The rearrangement joins TRBV28 to TRBJ1-2, with D unclear. Deletions cut 6 bases from V and 5 bases from J, with 7 bases between. Germline CDR1 MDHEN, CDR2 SYDVKM. The CDR3 is 11 amino acids. The chain's CDR3 is CASSDPYGYTF. CDR3 DNA: TGTGCCAGCAGCGACCCTTATGGCTACACCTTC.

The rearrangement joins TRBV10-3 to TRBJ2-7, with D possibly being TRBD2 (6 bases). Looked up from germline, CDR1 is ENHRY and CDR2 is SYGVKD. There are 12 residues in the CDR3. V gave up 11 bases and J gave up 4 bases, with 15 bases separating them. As DNA, the CDR3 is TGTGCCGCACAGGAGGGTGATTACGAGCAGTACTTC. This sequence encodes CAAQEGDYEQYF.

The chain is built from TRBV6-5 and TRBJ2-5; the D gene is possibly TRBD1 (6 bases). This CDR3 region has 16 residues. V was cut by 6 bases and J by 2 bases, with 19 bases left in between. The germline CDR1 and CDR2 sequences are MNHEY and SVGAGI. The CDR3 coding sequence is TGTGCCAGCAGCCCAAACTCCGGGACACCGCAAGAGACCCAGTACTTC. Translation gives CASSPNSGTPQETQYF.

J is TRBJ1-5 and V is TRBV15; D is undetermined. CDR3 length equals 11 residues. Trimming cost V 5 bases and J 9 bases, with 8 bases left between them. Per the germline V gene, CDR1 is LNHNV and CDR2 is YYDKDF (reference sequence). CDR3 residues: CATSDPGPQHF. As DNA, the CDR3 is TGTGCCACCAGCGATCCGGGGCCCCAGCATTTT.

The chain recombines TRBV4-1 with TRBJ2-1, with TRBD1 identical over 12 bases. The V and J ends lost 2 bases and 7 bases, in that order; junction bases with no gene match: 3. This CDR3 has 15 amino acids. Germline CDR1 MGHRA, CDR2 YSYEKL. The chain's CDR3 is CASSQPGQGANEQFF. The CDR3 DNA reads TGCGCCAGCAGCCAACCGGGACAGGGGGCGAATGAGCAGTTCTTC.

Many counts were recorded for this clonotype. The chain uses TRBV7-6 and TRBJ2-3; TRBD2 matches at 7 bases. This CDR3 contains 16 residues. Germline lookup yields CDR1 SGHVS and CDR2 FNYEAQ. V dropped 5 bases and J dropped 1; count of bases not matched to a gene: 9. CDR3 loop: CASSRLADGGTDTQYF. CDR3 in DNA: TGTGCCAGCAGCCGTCTAGCGGACGGTGGCACAGATACGCAGTATTTT.

This clonotype was picked up many times. The chain couples TRBV27 to TRBJ1-3; tentatively, D is TRBD1 (5 bases). CDR3 length: 22 residues. Trimming removed 9 bases at V and 3 bases at J, with 39 bases between. Per the germline V gene, CDR1 is MNHEY and CDR2 is SMNVEV (reference sequence). Here the CDR3 DNA reads TGTGCCAGGTCTCCGGGGTGGAGCACCCCCCCTCAGGGACCGTCCCGTGGAAACACCATATATTTT. Amino acid sequence: CARSPGWSTPPQGPSRGNTIYF.

This clonotype was picked up a small number of times. V gene TRBV4-1 combines with J gene TRBJ2-7; possibly TRBD1 for D (5 bases). The V gene lost 0 bases and the J gene lost 3 bases, with 15 bases spanning the gap. Germline CDR1 reads MGHRA; CDR2 reads YSYEKL. This CDR3 region has 16 residues. This CDR3 is CASSQDPQGSNYEQYF. CDR3 sequence (DNA): TGCGCCAGCAGCCAAGATCCCCAGGGTAGCAACTACGAGCAGTACTTC.

In its sample, this clonotype was seen a few times. The J gene is TRBJ2-6, the V gene TRBV28, with a possible D match to TRBD1 (5 bases). CDR1 and CDR2 from the germline V gene are MDHEN and SYDVKM. The CDR3 loop spans 19 amino acids. Trimming left V 3 bases short and J 1 base short, with 19 bases between. The CDR3 sequence: CASSFSYVDKLSGANVLTF. In nucleotides, the CDR3 is TGTGCCAGCAGTTTTTCTTACGTGGACAAACTTTCTGGGGCCAACGTCCTGACTTTC.

This clonotype was observed many times. The chain employs TRBV7-2 and TRBJ2-5, with TRBD2 identical over 13 bases. V lost 5 bases, J lost 6 bases, and 9 bases stayed unmatched. Germline CDR1 is SGHTA and CDR2 is FQGNSA. CDR3 size: 16 residues. Here the CDR3 DNA reads TGTGCCAGCAGCCAAGGACTAGCGGGGGCCCGGCAGACCCAGTACTTC. It yields the protein CASSQGLAGARQTQYF.

This rearrangement joins TRBV7-3 to TRBJ2-5, with 11 positions matching TRBD1. Germline V CDR1 and CDR2: SGHTA, FQGTGA. The CDR3 sequence is 18 residues long. J was trimmed by 3 bases and V by 1 base; bases with no gene match: 10. CDR3 bases: TGTGCCAGCAGCTTAAAGGGGGCCCGGGACAGGGGGAAAGAGACCCAGTACTTC. It encodes CASSLKGARDRGKETQYF.

The V call is TRBV9, the J call TRBJ1-1, with a possible D match to TRBD1 (5 bases). V lost 4 bases and J lost 6, with 13 bases in between. This CDR3 comprises 13 residues. Germline V gene sequence: CDR1 SGDLS, CDR2 YYNGEE. The CDR3 sequence: CASSPTGGPEAFF. In DNA form, the CDR3 reads TGTGCCAGCAGCCCAACGGGGGGACCTGAAGCTTTCTTT.

V usage is TRBV4-3 and J usage is TRBJ1-2; D unclear. CDR3 size: 14 residues. Trimming removed 0 bases from V and 7 bases from J, with 12 bases in between. Germline loops: CDR1 LGHNA, CDR2 YSLEER. The CDR3 here is CASSQDLGFPGYTF. In DNA, the CDR3 is TGCGCCAGCAGCCAAGATCTGGGGTTTCCTGGCTACACCTTC.

The chain has TRBV9 and TRBJ1-1; the D gene is possibly TRBD1 (5 bases). Deletions cut 4 bases from V and 6 bases from J, with 22 bases between. Germline values: CDR1 SGDLS, CDR2 YYNGEE. This CDR3 has 16 amino acids. The chain's CDR3 is CASSLGIQGRGAEAFF. Written as DNA, the CDR3 is TGTGCCAGCAGCCTGGGAATTCAGGGAAGGGGTGCTGAAGCTTTCTTT. Filled out from reference TRBV9 and TRBJ1-1, the complete variable domain reads DSGVTQTPKHLITATGQRVTLRCSPRSGDLSVYWYQQSLDQGLQFLIQYYNGEERAKGNILERFSAQQFPDLHSELNLSSLELGDSALYFCASSLGIQGRGAEAFFGQGTRLTVV.